One sample yielded the 13 T cell receptor beta chains listed below, sequenced in a study of CD8 T cells in Susac syndrome (dated by TCRdb to 2018 to 2020). Libraries came from the immunoSEQ multiplex PCR assay. RNA was extracted using the RNeasy kit, and roughly 0.5 to 1 microgram was reverse transcribed with random hexamers. TCRdb reworked the public reads: Q25 trimming with fastp, MiXCR clone assembly, productive beta chains retained. Rows matching on CDR3 protein sequence are summarized as one entry with the most common DNA and genes. Within this sample are under 200,000 distinct CDR3 sequences, with approximately 95% of them counted one time only. The ten largest make up about 0.1% of the sample. What was sequenced was CD4+ T cells from PBMCs. These TCRs come from a human donor in good health.

The chain uses TRBV7-9 and TRBJ2-5, with 9 bases fitting TRBD1. Per germline, CDR1 SEHNR and CDR2 FQNEAQ (reference sequence). CDR3 length: 16 amino acids. After removal of 5 bases from V and 0 bases from J, the junction contained 7 bases not matched to a gene. The CDR3: CASSPGQGINQETQYF. CDR3 in DNA: TGTGCCAGCAGCCCCGGACAGGGGATAAACCAAGAGACCCAGTACTTC.

V and J are TRBV19 and TRBJ2-6; D is perhaps TRBD2 (5 bases). Germline CDR1 LNHDA, CDR2 SQIVND (reference sequence). Deletions cut 6 bases from V and 4 bases from J, with 13 bases between. The CDR3 is 15 amino acids. In DNA, the CDR3 is TGTGCCAGTAGCGAGGGCGGTACGGGGGCCAACGTCCTGACTTTC. The encoded protein is CASSEGGTGANVLTF.

A single count supports this clonotype. The chain couples TRBV29-1 to TRBJ2-4; D might be TRBD1 or TRBD2, each matching 5 bases. The CDR3 has 11 amino acids. Per the germline V gene, CDR1 is SQVTM and CDR2 is ANQGSEA. Trimming left V 7 bases short and J 5 bases short, with 9 bases between. This CDR3 reads CSGSGQNIQYF. CDR3 nucleotides: TGCAGCGGATCGGGACAAAACATTCAGTACTTC. Together with reference TRBV29-1 and TRBJ2-4, the CDR3 gives the full variable domain: SAVISQKPSRDICQRGTSLTIQCQVDSQVTMMFWYRQQPGQSLTLIATANQGSEATYESGFVIDKFPISRPNLTFSTLTVSNMSPEDSSIYLCSGSGQNIQYFGAGTRLSVL.

This clonotype was picked up one time. The chain has TRBV4-1 and TRBJ2-1; tentatively, D is TRBD1 or TRBD2 (5 bases each). Trimming pared 1 base from V and 0 bases from J, leaving 10 bases between. The germline V gene has CDR1 MGHRA and CDR2 YSYEKL. This CDR3 contains 16 residues. CDR3 loop: CASSQAGTSSYNEQFF. CDR3 DNA sequence: TGCGCCAGCAGCCAAGCCGGGACCAGCTCCTACAATGAGCAGTTCTTC.

This clonotype was observed once. V is TRBV5-6 and J is TRBJ2-5, with 8 bases that match TRBD2. Trimming cost V 0 bases and J 2 bases; bases outside gene matches: 3. CDR3 length equals 15 residues. Per the germline V gene, CDR1 is SGHDT and CDR2 is YYEEEE. The CDR3 region has the DNA TGTGCCAGCAGCTTGGCCGGGAGGGGGCAAGAGACCCAGTACTTC. This encodes CASSLAGRGQETQYF.

The chain is built from TRBV7-9 and TRBJ2-3; D remains ambiguous. Deletions cut 5 bases from V and 5 bases from J, with 11 bases between. The length of the CDR3 is 13 residues. The germline V gene has CDR1 SEHNR and CDR2 FQNEAQ (reference sequence). In DNA form, the CDR3 reads TGTGCCAGCAGCCGGGTACTCATAGATACGCAGTATTTT. Translation: CASSRVLIDTQYF.

This clonotype has more than one count but fewer than ten. Compared with germline, one end of the junction differs, possibly owing to a read error. The gene calls are TRBV7-2 and TRBJ1-1; TRBD1 agrees at 12 bases. This CDR3 comprises 15 residues. Germline-derived CDR1 and CDR2 are SGHTA and FQGNSA. The CDR3 region has the DNA TGTGCCAGCAGTTTAGGGACAGGGGGCAACACTGAAGCTTTCTTT. Protein sequence: CASSLGTGGNTEAFF.

This clonotype was seen once. The J gene is TRBJ1-5, the V gene TRBV9; D remains unclear. Germline V gene lookup returns CDR1 SGDLS and CDR2 YYNGEE. V lost 0 bases, J lost 0 bases, and 4 bases lay in between. The CDR3 is 14 amino acids. The CDR3 sequence: CASSVGSSNQPQHF. The CDR3 bases are TGTGCCAGCAGCGTAGGGAGTAGCAATCAGCCCCAGCATTTT. The whole variable domain, filled in from reference TRBV9 and TRBJ1-5, reads DSGVTQTPKHLITATGQRVTLRCSPRSGDLSVYWYQQSLDQGLQFLIQYYNGEERAKGNILERFSAQQFPDLHSELNLSSLELGDSALYFCASSVGSSNQPQHFGDGTRLSIL.

The rearrangement uses TRBV7-2 and TRBJ1-1, with a possible D match to TRBD1 (5 bases). The germline V gene encodes CDR1 SGHTA and CDR2 FQGNSA. This CDR3 comprises 13 residues. The V end was cut by 2 bases, the J end by 4 bases, with 8 bases between. Here the CDR3 DNA reads TGTGCCAGCAGCTTAAAGGGGAGCACTGAAGCTTTCTTT. This translates into CASSLKGSTEAFF.

The rearrangement uses TRBV20-1 and TRBJ2-4, with 8 nucleotides matching TRBD1. Germline loops: CDR1 DFQATT, CDR2 SNEGSKA (reference sequence). The CDR3 length is 12 residues. V gave up 3 bases and J gave up 6 bases; unmatched junction bases: 1. CDR3 nucleotides: TGCAGTGCTAGGGGACAGGCAAACATTCAGTACTTC. Translating it yields CSARGQANIQYF.

The chain employs TRBV19 and TRBJ1-1, with D maybe TRBD1 (5 bases). Germline CDR1 is LNHDA and CDR2 is SQIVND (reference sequence). V was trimmed by 7 bases and J by 1 base, leaving 10 bases between them. CDR3 length equals 13 residues. CDR3 coding DNA: TGTGCCAGTATGCAGGGATGGAACACTGAAGCTTTCTTT. This sequence encodes CASMQGWNTEAFF. Supplemented by reference TRBV19 and TRBJ1-1, the full variable domain reads DGGITQSPKYLFRKEGQNVTLSCEQNLNHDAMYWYRQDPGQGLRLIYYSQIVNDFQKGDIAEGYSVSREKKESFPLTVTSAQKNPTAFYLCASMQGWNTEAFFGQGTRLTVV.

This chain uses TRBV6-1 with TRBJ2-6; D is uncertain. The germline V gene encodes CDR1 MNHNS and CDR2 SASEGT. The CDR3 spans 15 residues. The V end was cut by 3 bases, the J end by 0 bases, with 6 bases between. The CDR3: CASSDRVSGANVLTF. CDR3 DNA sequence: TGTGCCAGCAGTGATAGGGTCTCTGGGGCCAACGTCCTGACTTTC.

CDR3 region: CSVEAPDRVAEAFF. CDR3 in DNA: TGCAGCGTTGAAGCCCCGGACAGGGTGGCTGAAGCTTTCTTT. The J gene is TRBJ1-1, the V gene TRBV29-1, with 8 bases matching TRBD1. In germline, CDR1 is SQVTM, CDR2 ANQGSEA. Losses at the gene ends were 1 base for V and 6 bases for J; bases not matched to a gene: 7. The CDR3 sequence is 14 residues long.